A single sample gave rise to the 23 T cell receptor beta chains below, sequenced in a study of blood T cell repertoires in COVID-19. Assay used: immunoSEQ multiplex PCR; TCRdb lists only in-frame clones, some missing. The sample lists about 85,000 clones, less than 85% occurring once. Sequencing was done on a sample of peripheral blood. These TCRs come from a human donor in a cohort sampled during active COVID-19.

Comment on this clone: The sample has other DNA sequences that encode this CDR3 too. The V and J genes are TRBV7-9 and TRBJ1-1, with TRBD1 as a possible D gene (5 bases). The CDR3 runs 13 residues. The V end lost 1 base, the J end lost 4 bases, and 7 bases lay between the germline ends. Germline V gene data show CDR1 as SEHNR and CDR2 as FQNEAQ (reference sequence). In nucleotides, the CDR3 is TGTGCCAGCAGCTTAGAAGGGGCCACTGAAGCTTTCTTT. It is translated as CASSLEGATEAFF.

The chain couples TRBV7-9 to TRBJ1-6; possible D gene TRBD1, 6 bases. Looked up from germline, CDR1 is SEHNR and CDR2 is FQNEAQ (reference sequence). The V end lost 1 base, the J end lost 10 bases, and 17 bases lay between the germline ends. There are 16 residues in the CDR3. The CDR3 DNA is TGTGCCAGCAGCTTAGGGTTCGGCAGGGGAGACTCACCCCTCCACTTT. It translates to CASSLGFGRGDSPLHF.

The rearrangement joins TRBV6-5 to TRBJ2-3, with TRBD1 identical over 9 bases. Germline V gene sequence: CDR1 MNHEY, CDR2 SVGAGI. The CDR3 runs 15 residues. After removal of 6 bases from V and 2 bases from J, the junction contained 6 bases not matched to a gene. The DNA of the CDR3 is TGTGCCAGCAGAGTTGGGACAGGGTCCACAGATACGCAGTATTTT. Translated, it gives CASRVGTGSTDTQYF.

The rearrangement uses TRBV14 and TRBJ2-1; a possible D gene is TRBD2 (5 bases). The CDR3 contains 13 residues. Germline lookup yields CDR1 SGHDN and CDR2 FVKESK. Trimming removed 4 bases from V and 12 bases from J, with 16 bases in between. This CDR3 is CASSPTRGLAQFF. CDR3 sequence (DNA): TGTGCCAGCAGCCCGACCCGAGGGCTTGCGCAGTTCTTC.

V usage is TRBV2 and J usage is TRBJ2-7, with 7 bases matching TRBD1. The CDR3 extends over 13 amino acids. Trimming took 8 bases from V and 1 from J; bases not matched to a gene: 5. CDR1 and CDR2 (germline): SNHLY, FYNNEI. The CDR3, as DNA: TGTGCCAGCCGGGACAGAATATCCTACGAGCAGTACTTC. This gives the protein CASRDRISYEQYF.

The CDR3 region is CASSLVGLAGGTDTQYF. CDR3 bases: TGTGCCAGCAGCTTAGTCGGGCTAGCGGGGGGCACAGATACGCAGTATTTT. The J gene is TRBJ2-3, the V gene TRBV13; TRBD2 agrees at 10 bases. The CDR3 spans 17 residues. From germline, CDR1 is PRHDT and CDR2 FYEKMQ (reference sequence). The V and J ends lost 1 base and 1 base, in that order; junction bases with no gene match: 5.

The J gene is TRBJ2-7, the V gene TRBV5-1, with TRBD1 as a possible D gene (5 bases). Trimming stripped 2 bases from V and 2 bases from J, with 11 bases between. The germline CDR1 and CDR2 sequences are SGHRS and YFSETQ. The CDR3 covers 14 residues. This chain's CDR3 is CASSLQAGPYEQYF. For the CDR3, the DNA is TGCGCCAGCAGCTTACAGGCAGGCCCCTACGAGCAGTACTTC.

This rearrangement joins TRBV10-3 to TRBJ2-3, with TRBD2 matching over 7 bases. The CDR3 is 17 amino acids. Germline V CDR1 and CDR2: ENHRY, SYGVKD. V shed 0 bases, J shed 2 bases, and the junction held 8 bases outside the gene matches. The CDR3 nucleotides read TGTGCCATCAGTGAGTCCCTCAGCGGGGTATTCACAGATACGCAGTATTTT. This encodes CAISESLSGVFTDTQYF.

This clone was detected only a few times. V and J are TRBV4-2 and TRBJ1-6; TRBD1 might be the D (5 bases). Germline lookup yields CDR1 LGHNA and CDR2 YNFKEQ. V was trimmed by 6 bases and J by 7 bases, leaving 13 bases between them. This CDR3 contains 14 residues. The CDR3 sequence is CASRNGGENSPLHF. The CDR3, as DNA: TGTGCCAGCAGGAACGGAGGGGAGAATTCACCCCTCCACTTT.

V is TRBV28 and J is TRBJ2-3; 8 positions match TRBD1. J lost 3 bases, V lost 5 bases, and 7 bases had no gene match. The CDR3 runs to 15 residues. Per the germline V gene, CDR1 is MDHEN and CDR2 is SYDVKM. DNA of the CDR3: TGTGCCAGCAGTAGGACAGGGACACAGACAGATACGCAGTATTTT. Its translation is CASSRTGTQTDTQYF.

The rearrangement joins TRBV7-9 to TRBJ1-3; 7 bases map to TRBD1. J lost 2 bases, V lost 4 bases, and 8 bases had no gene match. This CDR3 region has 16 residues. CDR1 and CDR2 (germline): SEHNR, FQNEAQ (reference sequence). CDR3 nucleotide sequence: TGTGCCAGCAGCTATGGAGGACAGGCGACTGGAAACACCATATATTTT. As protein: CASSYGGQATGNTIYF.

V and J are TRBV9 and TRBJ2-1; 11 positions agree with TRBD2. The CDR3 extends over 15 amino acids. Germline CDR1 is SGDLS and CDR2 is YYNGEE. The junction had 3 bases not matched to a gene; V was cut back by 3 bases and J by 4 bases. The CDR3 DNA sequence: TGTGCCAGCAGCGCGGGACTAGCGGTTTACAATGAGCAGTTCTTC. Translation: CASSAGLAVYNEQFF.

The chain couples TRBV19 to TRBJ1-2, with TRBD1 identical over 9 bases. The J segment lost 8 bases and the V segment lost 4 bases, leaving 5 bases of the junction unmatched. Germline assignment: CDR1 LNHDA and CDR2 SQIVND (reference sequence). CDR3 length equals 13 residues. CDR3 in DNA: TGTGCCAGTAGTAGGGGACAGGGTGGCGGCTACACCTTC. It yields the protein CASSRGQGGGYTF.

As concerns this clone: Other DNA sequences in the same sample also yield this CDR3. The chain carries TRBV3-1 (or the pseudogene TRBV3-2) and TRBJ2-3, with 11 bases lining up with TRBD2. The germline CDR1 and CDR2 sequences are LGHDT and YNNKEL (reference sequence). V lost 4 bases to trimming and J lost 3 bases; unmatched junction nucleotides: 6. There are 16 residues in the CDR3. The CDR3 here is CASSLSSGGLTDTQYF. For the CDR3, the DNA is TGTGCCAGCAGCCTTTCTAGCGGGGGGCTGACAGATACGCAGTATTTT.

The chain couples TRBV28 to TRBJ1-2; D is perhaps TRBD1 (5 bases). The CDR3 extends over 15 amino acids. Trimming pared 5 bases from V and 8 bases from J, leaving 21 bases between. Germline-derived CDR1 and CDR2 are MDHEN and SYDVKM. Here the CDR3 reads CASSLNTGTGGGYTF. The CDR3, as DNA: TGTGCCAGCAGTCTCAACACCGGGACTGGTGGGGGCTACACCTTC.

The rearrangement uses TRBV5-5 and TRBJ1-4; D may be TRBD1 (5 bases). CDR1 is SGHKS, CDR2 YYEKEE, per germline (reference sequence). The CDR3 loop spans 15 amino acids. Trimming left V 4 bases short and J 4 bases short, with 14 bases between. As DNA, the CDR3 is TGTGCCAGCAGCAACGTCGGGGGGATTAATGAAAAACTGTTTTTT. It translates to CASSNVGGINEKLFF.

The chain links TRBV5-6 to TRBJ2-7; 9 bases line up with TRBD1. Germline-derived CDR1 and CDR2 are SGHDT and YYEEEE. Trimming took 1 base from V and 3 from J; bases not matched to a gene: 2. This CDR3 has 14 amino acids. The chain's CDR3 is CASSLTGGGYEQYF. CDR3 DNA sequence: TGTGCCAGCAGCTTGACAGGGGGCGGCTACGAGCAGTACTTC.

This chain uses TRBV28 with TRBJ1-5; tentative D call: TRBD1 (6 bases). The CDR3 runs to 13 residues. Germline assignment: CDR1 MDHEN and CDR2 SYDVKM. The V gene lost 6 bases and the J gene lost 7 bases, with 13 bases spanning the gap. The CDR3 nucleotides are TGTGCCAGCAGAAGCAGGGGTTCACAGCCCCAGCATTTT. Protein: CASRSRGSQPQHF.

DNA of the CDR3: TGTGCCAGTAGTTTCCTTGGGACAAGTCTTCGGTATGGCTACACCTTC. It yields the protein CASSFLGTSLRYGYTF. This chain connects TRBV19 to TRBJ1-2, with D possibly being TRBD1 (6 bases). Trimming shortened V by 5 bases and J by 5 bases, and 21 bases separated the two germline ends. The CDR3 is 16 amino acids. CDR1 and CDR2 from the germline V gene are LNHDA and SQIVND (reference sequence).

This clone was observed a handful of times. The CDR3 DNA reads TGTGCCATCAGTTTAGCGGGGGGGCTAGGAGAGACCCAGTACTTC. Its protein is CAISLAGGLGETQYF. The chain links TRBV10-3 to TRBJ2-5, with 11 positions matching TRBD2. The CDR3 contains 15 residues. With 5 bases clipped from V and 4 bases from J, the junction kept 6 bases outside the gene matches. The germline V gene encodes CDR1 ENHRY and CDR2 SYGVKD.

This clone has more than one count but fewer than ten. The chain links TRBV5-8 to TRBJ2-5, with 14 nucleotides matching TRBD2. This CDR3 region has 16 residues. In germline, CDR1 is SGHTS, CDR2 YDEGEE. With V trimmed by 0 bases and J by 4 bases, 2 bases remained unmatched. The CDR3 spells CASSLGLAGGPETQYF. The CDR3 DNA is TGTGCCAGCAGCTTGGGACTAGCGGGGGGGCCAGAGACCCAGTACTTC.

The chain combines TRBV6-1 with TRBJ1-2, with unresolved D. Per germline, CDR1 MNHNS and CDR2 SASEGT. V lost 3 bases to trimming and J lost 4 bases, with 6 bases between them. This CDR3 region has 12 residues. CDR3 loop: CASSEAGYGYTF. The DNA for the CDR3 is TGTGCCAGCAGTGAGGCAGGCTATGGCTACACCTTC.

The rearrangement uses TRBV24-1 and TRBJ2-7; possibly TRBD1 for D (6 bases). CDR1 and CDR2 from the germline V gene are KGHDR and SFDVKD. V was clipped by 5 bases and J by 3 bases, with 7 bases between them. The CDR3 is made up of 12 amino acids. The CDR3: CATSAQGYEQYF. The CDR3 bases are TGTGCCACCAGTGCACAGGGCTACGAGCAGTACTTC.